One and the same sample provided the 29 T cell receptor beta chains below, sequenced in a study of blood T cell repertoires in COVID-19. The assay was immunoSEQ multiplex PCR, and TCRdb's table has in-frame clones only and misses some. The sample has 80,000 to 95,000 clones, about four fifths seen once. Specimen: peripheral blood. Receptor source: a man older than 75 with COVID-19, enrolled during active disease.

The chain has TRBV19 and TRBJ1-1; 7 positions agree with TRBD1. V shed 9 bases, J shed 0 bases, and the junction held 7 bases outside the gene matches. CDR1 and CDR2 from the germline V gene are LNHDA and SQIVND (reference sequence). The CDR3 length is 14 residues. This chain's CDR3 is CASSRQGLNTEAFF. CDR3 bases: TGTGCCAGCTCCCGACAGGGACTGAACACTGAAGCTTTCTTT.

The rearrangement uses TRBV12-3 or TRBV12-4 and TRBJ1-3, with a possible D match to TRBD1 (5 bases). The CDR3 extends over 13 amino acids. V was shortened by 8 bases and J by 4 bases, with 12 bases between the two germline ends. CDR3: CASLPGYGNTIYF. In DNA form, the CDR3 reads TGTGCCAGCCTTCCAGGGTACGGAAACACCATATATTTT.

This chain links TRBV18 with TRBJ2-5; the match to TRBD2 covers 9 bases. Germline V lookup: CDR1 KGHSH, CDR2 LQKENI. The length of the CDR3 is 16 residues. Germline trimming cut 0 bases from V and 4 bases from J; bases unmatched to any gene: 6. The CDR3, as DNA: TGTGCCAGCTCACCACCGGTAGGGGGACTAGCAGAGACCCAGTACTTC. Encoded protein: CASSPPVGGLAETQYF.

This chain uses TRBV18 with TRBJ2-5; D perhaps matches TRBD1 (6 bases). The V end lost 3 bases, the J end lost 5 bases, and 13 bases lay between the germline ends. The length of the CDR3 is 14 residues. Germline V gene sequence: CDR1 KGHSH, CDR2 LQKENI. CDR3 residues: CASSPLQGSETQYF. CDR3 nucleotides: TGTGCCAGCTCACCTTTACAGGGATCCGAGACCCAGTACTTC.

The chain employs TRBV7-2 and TRBJ1-2; 8 positions match TRBD1. The CDR3 contains 13 residues. Trimming removed 6 bases from V and 8 bases from J; junction bases left unmatched: 8. CDR1 is SGHTA and CDR2 is FQGNSA in the germline V gene. CDR3 in amino acids: CASRPQGAGGYTF. CDR3 nucleotides: TGTGCCAGCAGGCCTCAGGGGGCAGGAGGCTACACCTTC.

The chain employs TRBV5-1 and TRBJ2-3, with D possibly being TRBD1 (6 bases). V was cut by 5 bases and J by 4 bases, with 17 bases left in between. The germline gives CDR1 SGHRS, CDR2 YFSETQ. The CDR3 spans 15 residues. The CDR3 sequence: CASSHQGSVADTQYF. For the CDR3, the DNA is TGCGCCAGCAGTCATCAGGGGTCGGTCGCAGATACGCAGTATTTT.

This chain links TRBV28 with TRBJ1-5; TRBD1 agrees at 8 bases. Germline V CDR1 and CDR2: MDHEN, SYDVKM. V dropped 6 bases and J dropped 7; count of bases not matched to a gene: 17. The CDR3 runs 17 residues. The chain's CDR3 is CASSPAGTGTGGQPQHF. CDR3 DNA: TGTGCCAGCAGCCCCGCCGGTACAGGGACAGGAGGGCAGCCCCAGCATTTT.

The chain uses TRBV2 and TRBJ2-2, with D possibly TRBD2 on 6 matching bases. Germline assignment: CDR1 SNHLY and CDR2 FYNNEI. This CDR3 region has 15 residues. Trimming stripped 7 bases from V and 4 bases from J, with 16 bases between. In DNA form, the CDR3 reads TGTGCCAGCAAGGCGACGGGAGCCGTCACCGGGGAGCTGTTTTTT. This codes for CASKATGAVTGELFF.

The rearrangement uses TRBV28 and TRBJ1-5; D unclear. In germline, CDR1 is MDHEN, CDR2 SYDVKM. Trimming removed 2 bases from V and 1 base from J, with 12 bases in between. CDR3 length equals 16 residues. CDR3 in amino acids: CASSLIPAGSNQPQHF. In nucleotides, the CDR3 is TGTGCCAGCAGTTTAATTCCTGCGGGGAGCAATCAGCCCCAGCATTTT. The variable domain in full, with the rest retrieved from reference TRBV28 and TRBJ1-5, is DVKVTQSSRYLVKRTGEKVFLECVQDMDHENMFWYRQDPGLGLRLIYFSYDVKMKEKGDIPEGYSVSREKKERFSLILESASTNQTSMYLCASSLIPAGSNQPQHFGDGTRLSIL.

J is TRBJ2-6 and V is TRBV5-4, with D possibly being TRBD1 (6 bases). Trimming left V 5 bases short and J 1 base short, with 16 bases between. There are 17 residues in the CDR3. Per the germline V gene, CDR1 is SGHNT and CDR2 is YYREEE (reference sequence). This chain's CDR3 is CASSTKQGISGANVLTF. As DNA, the CDR3 is TGTGCCAGCAGTACTAAACAGGGTATATCTGGGGCCAACGTCCTGACTTTC.

The genes are TRBV5-1 and TRBJ1-2; 8 bases match TRBD1. The germline gives CDR1 SGHRS, CDR2 YFSETQ. The CDR3 is 14 residues long. The J segment lost 2 bases and the V segment lost 4 bases, leaving 4 bases of the junction unmatched. CDR3 bases: TGCGCCAGCAGCCGACAGGGGACGAACTATGGCTACACCTTC. Amino acid sequence: CASSRQGTNYGYTF.

The chain employs TRBV10-3 and TRBJ2-3, with a tentative D call TRBD2 (6 bases). Per germline, CDR1 ENHRY and CDR2 SYGVKD. Trimming took 3 bases from V and 4 from J, leaving 14 bases between them. The CDR3 consists of 15 residues. This CDR3 reads CAISDPVRGADTQYF. As DNA, the CDR3 is TGTGCCATCAGTGATCCGGTTCGCGGGGCAGATACGCAGTATTTT.

The chain has TRBV19 and TRBJ1-4; a weak D match, TRBD1 (5 bases). The CDR3 has 14 residues. The V and J ends lost 7 bases and 8 bases respectively, with 17 bases between them. The V gene's germline CDR1 is LNHDA and CDR2 SQIVND (reference sequence). For the CDR3, the DNA is TGTGCCAGTACCCCCCGGCAGGGTCCAGAAAAACTGTTTTTT. This gives the protein CASTPRQGPEKLFF.

The CDR3 bases are TGTGCCAGCAGCACTACACAGGGGACTAATGAAAAACTGTTTTTT. This encodes CASSTTQGTNEKLFF. This chain uses TRBV7-2 with TRBJ1-4; TRBD1 aligns across 7 bases. CDR1 and CDR2 from the germline V gene are SGHTA and FQGNSA. V gave up 5 bases and J gave up 2 bases; unmatched junction bases: 5. This CDR3 has 15 residues.

The chain combines TRBV12-5 with TRBJ1-1; D might be TRBD1 (5 bases). CDR1 is LGHNT, CDR2 FRNRAP, per germline. V lost 4 bases, J lost 0 bases, and 12 bases lay in between. There are 15 residues in the CDR3. DNA of the CDR3: TGTGCTAGTGGTTGGGAGGGGCCTATGAACACTGAAGCTTTCTTT. It is translated as CASGWEGPMNTEAFF.

The chain joins TRBV7-2 to TRBJ2-7; tentative D call: TRBD2 (6 bases). The length of the CDR3 is 15 residues. Trimming left V 1 base short and J 5 bases short, with 15 bases between. Germline V gives CDR1 SGHTA, CDR2 FQGNSA. CDR3 coding DNA: TGTGCCAGCAGCTTAGTGGCCACAAGGAGGGACGAGCAGTACTTC. As protein: CASSLVATRRDEQYF.

The CDR3 loop reads CASSDGTGGIYGYTF. The CDR3 DNA reads as TGTGCCAGCAGCGACGGGACAGGGGGGATTTATGGCTACACCTTC. This chain connects TRBV9 to TRBJ1-2, with TRBD1 identical over 11 bases. This CDR3 region has 15 residues. From germline, CDR1 is SGDLS and CDR2 YYNGEE. The V and J ends lost 3 bases and 5 bases, in that order; junction bases with no gene match: 6. The full variable domain, completed using reference TRBV9 and TRBJ1-2, is DSGVTQTPKHLITATGQRVTLRCSPRSGDLSVYWYQQSLDQGLQFLIQYYNGEERAKGNILERFSAQQFPDLHSELNLSSLELGDSALYFCASSDGTGGIYGYTFGSGTRLTVV.

The rearrangement links TRBV5-1 to TRBJ2-1; 10 nucleotides agree with TRBD2. The V segment lost 4 bases and the J segment 6 bases; nucleotides outside the gene matches: 13. CDR1 is SGHRS, CDR2 YFSETQ, per germline. CDR3 size: 17 residues. The CDR3 reads CASSTRTSGGAVNEQFF. The CDR3 DNA reads TGCGCCAGCAGCACACGAACCAGCGGGGGGGCCGTCAATGAGCAGTTCTTC.

This CDR3 is CASSSTNAGTGELFF. Here the CDR3 DNA reads TGTGCCAGCAGCTCTACTAATGCGGGCACCGGGGAGCTGTTTTTT. This chain links TRBV7-9 with TRBJ2-2; maybe TRBD2 (5 bases). The CDR3 has 15 amino acids. The germline V gene has CDR1 SEHNR and CDR2 FQNEAQ (reference sequence). Trimming stripped 4 bases from V and 4 bases from J, with 13 bases between.

The chain carries TRBV7-3 and TRBJ2-6; a weak D match, TRBD2 (5 bases). The CDR3 runs 16 residues. V lost 5 bases and J 0 bases, leaving 11 bases between the germline ends. Germline CDR1 is SGHTA and CDR2 is FQGTGA. This CDR3 reads CASSRGGSSGANVLTF. The CDR3 DNA reads TGTGCCAGCAGCCGCGGAGGAAGCTCTGGGGCCAACGTCCTGACTTTC.

CDR3 bases: TGTGCCAGCAGTGAGTTGGGACAGGGAACCGGGGAGCTGTTTTTT. This encodes CASSELGQGTGELFF. The chain couples TRBV2 to TRBJ2-2; TRBD1 agrees at 9 bases. CDR3 length equals 15 residues. The V segment lost 3 bases and the J segment 5 bases; nucleotides outside the gene matches: 4. Germline V gene lookup returns CDR1 SNHLY and CDR2 FYNNEI.

The V and J genes are TRBV18 and TRBJ1-2, with 7 bases fitting TRBD1. J lost 8 bases, V lost 6 bases, and 21 bases had no gene match. Per germline, CDR1 KGHSH and CDR2 LQKENI. The CDR3 loop spans 17 amino acids. The CDR3 DNA is TGTGCCAGCTCGCCAACCATCGTGGGACAGTTACGAGGAGGCTACACCTTC. Residues: CASSPTIVGQLRGGYTF.

The chain employs TRBV2 and TRBJ1-5, with D uncertain. The CDR3 spans 15 residues. The V end was cut by 7 bases, the J end by 2 bases, with 15 bases between. Germline V CDR1 and CDR2: SNHLY, FYNNEI. CDR3 nucleotide sequence: TGTGCCAGCACCGAGGGAGGGTGGGGCAATCAGCCCCAGCATTTT. This codes for CASTEGGWGNQPQHF.

The chain employs TRBV10-3 and TRBJ2-2; 9 nucleotides line up with TRBD1. V lost 5 bases, J lost 2 bases, and 9 bases stayed unmatched. In germline, CDR1 is ENHRY, CDR2 SYGVKD. The CDR3 has 17 amino acids. As DNA, the CDR3 is TGTGCCATCAGTTCAAATCCGGGACAGGGAAACACCGGGGAGCTGTTTTTT. Its protein is CAISSNPGQGNTGELFF.

This clone was seen a handful of times. The genes are TRBV5-1 and TRBJ2-5; 12 bases map to TRBD2. J gave up 4 bases and V 4 bases, and 5 bases lay outside the gene matches. CDR3 length: 15 amino acids. CDR1 is SGHRS, CDR2 YFSETQ, per germline. CDR3 sequence (DNA): TGCGCCAGCAGCACCGGACTAGCGGGATTAGAGACCCAGTACTTC. Translated: CASSTGLAGLETQYF.

The V call is TRBV5-1, the J call TRBJ2-1; 8 nucleotides match TRBD1. Germline V lookup: CDR1 SGHRS, CDR2 YFSETQ. V dropped 0 bases and J dropped 4; count of bases not matched to a gene: 3. The CDR3 runs to 15 residues. CDR3 bases: TGCGCCAGCAGCTTGGCGGGACAGGTGTACAATGAGCAGTTCTTC. It translates to CASSLAGQVYNEQFF. Combining the CDR3 with reference TRBV5-1 and TRBJ2-1 gives the whole variable domain KAGVTQTPRYLIKTRGQQVTLSCSPISGHRSVSWYQQTPGQGLQFLFEYFSETQRNKGNFPGRFSGRQFSNSRSEMNVSTLELGDSALYLCASSLAGQVYNEQFFGPGTRLTVL.

The chain uses TRBV10-3 and TRBJ2-1; TRBD2 agrees at 9 bases. Germline V gene sequence: CDR1 ENHRY, CDR2 SYGVKD. The V and J ends lost 1 base and 10 bases, in that order; junction bases with no gene match: 11. The CDR3 spans 16 residues. CDR3 bases: TGTGCCATCAGTGAGTTCGCTAGCGGGGCGTTCAACGAGCAGTTCTTC. Protein: CAISEFASGAFNEQFF.

This sequence joins TRBV27 and TRBJ2-2, with 9 nucleotides matching TRBD2. CDR1 and CDR2 from the germline V gene are MNHEY and SMNVEV (reference sequence). V was pared by 5 bases and J by 6 bases, with 19 bases of the junction left unmatched. CDR3 length: 19 residues. CDR3 sequence: CASSLTGRSGRNWAGELFF. Here the CDR3 DNA reads TGTGCCAGCAGTCTAACAGGGAGGAGCGGGAGGAACTGGGCCGGGGAGCTGTTTTTT.

The chain joins TRBV19 to TRBJ1-1; perhaps TRBD1 as D (5 bases). This CDR3 is built from 13 residues. The V gene lost 3 bases and the J gene lost 2 bases, with 7 bases spanning the gap. Germline CDR1 reads LNHDA; CDR2 reads SQIVND (reference sequence). The CDR3 nucleotides are TGTGCCAGTAGTATTCAGGGAAACACTGAAGCTTTCTTT. Its translation is CASSIQGNTEAFF.